The TCR beta chain under discussion was sequenced for a study of CD8 T cells in ankylosing spondylitis. TCRdb reprocessed the 5' RACE reads via MiXCR and lists one record per CDR3 protein. This table has roughly 230,000 distinct CDR3 sequences, 10% appearing once. This clonotype has at least ten counts. V was trimmed by 4 bases and J by 4 bases, leaving 13 bases between them. The CDR3 loop spans 14 amino acids. Germline loops: CDR1 MNHNS, CDR2 SASEGT. This receptor was taken from a male donor with ankylosing spondylitis or in good health (not recorded which). Sequencing used blood, either unsorted or a sorted T cell fraction (not recorded which). The V call is TRBV6-1, the J call TRBJ1-1; D ambiguous. The CDR3 reads CASSVDWGGTEAFF. The CDR3 DNA follows: TGTGCCAGCAGTGTTGACTGGGGAGGCACTGAAGCTTTCTTT.